This T cell receptor beta chain was recorded in a study of vaccination and CD4 T cells after COVID-19 (dated by TCRdb to the early 2020s). For the study in its entirety: Six males and four females were included in the convalescent cohort, with two Hispanic individuals, seven Caucasians, two Asians and one multiracial person represented. Participants got two doses of the Pfizer-BioNTech BNT162b2 vaccine (n=8) or two doses of the Moderna mRNA-1273 vaccine (n=2). Post-COVID blood samples from convalescent patients were collected a median of 101 days after diagnosis, with a range of roughly 35 to 180 days. Post-vaccine blood samples were obtained a median of approximately 74 days after the second vaccine dose, with a range of roughly 12 to 250 days. Culture stimuli were overlapping spike peptide pools from SARS-CoV-2 and from the common cold coronaviruses HCoV-NL63, HCoV-OC43 and HCoV-229E. Control cultures received a CEFX viral epitope pool as the positive control, an HIV-1 Nef peptide pool as the negative control, or no peptide. In around nine COVID-19 convalescent patients and a handful of infection-naive healthy vaccine recipients, the spike-specific CD4+ TCR repertoire before mRNA vaccination was compared with the repertoire after mRNA vaccination. An earlier paper using these donors assessed, at the TCR clonotype level, memory CD4+ T cell crossreactivity between SARS-CoV-2 and common cold coronavirus spike proteins. Study-level results and caveats: In convalescent patients, nearly all vaccine-specific clones (304 of 307) were found to be mono-reactive for SARS-CoV-2 spike rather than cross-reactive with common cold coronaviruses. The study included relatively few convalescent patients and did not analyze early timepoints after natural infection. Although the median number of SARS-CoV-2-reactive clonotypes went up from roughly 20 after infection to 35 to 40 after vaccination, the increase was not significant. In convalescent patients, a median 86.3% of post-vaccine SARS-CoV-2-reactive clones were detected only after vaccination, suggesting vaccine-specific priming.

Worth noting for this clonotype: Its recognized antigen is unknown. There are no base qualities to consult, and no much larger clone falls within one base.

The method behind the library was PCR. DNA from cultured CD4+ T cells underwent TCR sequencing with the Oncomine TCR Beta short-read assay at the Johns Hopkins FTIC core. The QIAamp micro DNA kit was used to extract genomic DNA from the cultured CD4+ T cells. Oncomine TCR Beta libraries made from cultured CD4+ T cells were pooled using unique dual indexes and sequenced on an Illumina iSeq 100. The source study handled its data this way. Non-productive sequences were filtered out, and CDR3s that did not start with C, did not end with F or W, or were shorter than 7 amino acids were discarded. Antigen-specific clonotypes were identified with the MANAFEST web application by comparing peptide-stimulated wells with reference and other culture wells. For a clone to be called positive, the clone needed an FDR below 0.05, an odds ratio above 5, and a productive frequency above 0.1% in at least two of three replicate wells. Clonotypes that were significantly expanded in both SARS-CoV-2 spike wells and at least one common cold coronavirus spike condition were defined as cross-reactive. Similarity between CDR3 sequences was evaluated in R version 3.6.1 using Levenshtein distances (stringdist) and unrooted phylogenetic trees (ape). TCRdb trimmed public reads at Q25 via fastp, called clones via MiXCR and kept in-frame beta chains. One record per CDR3 amino acid sequence lists the most common genes and DNA. It is TCRdb's table, rather than the study itself, that gives the V and J calls and clone size. Within this sample are about 6,900 distinct CDR3 sequences, with under 25% of them counted one time only. The ten most abundant clones make up 32% of the sample.

The treatment or condition label, read with the paper, signifies: roughly 10-day PBMC culture with coronavirus spike peptide pools or control peptides (ViraFEST assay). CD4+ T cells from unexposed donors were collected before the COVID-19 pandemic (2011-2018). The ViraFEST assay, used in the study, expanded antigen-specific T cells with peptide pools and then identified the expanded clonotypes through TCR sequencing. Each well held some 2 million PBMCs cultured in IMDM containing roughly 5% human AB serum and 9 to 10 IU/ml IL-2, with about 9.4 ug/ml peptide pools added. Half of the culture medium was replaced with fresh IL-2-containing medium on days 3 and 7. After about nine days of culture, CD4+ T cells were isolated by negative selection with the EasySep CD4+ T cell isolation kit. As cell number allowed, CD4+ T cells from unexposed donors were tested for reactivity to SARS-CoV-2 S and N and to four common cold coronavirus spike pools. Ficoll-Paque Plus gradient centrifugation was used to isolate PBMCs from whole blood, and the isolated PBMCs were then either used fresh or cryopreserved at -140C. Each culture condition was generally run in triplicate wells. Leukapheresis product for the unexposed donors was purchased commercially.

This TCR was sampled from a human donor in good health. The sequenced material came from CD4+ T cells from blood, cultured in vitro.

The nucleotides are TGTGCCAGCAGCTTGGGCAGTTCCTATAGCAATCAGCCCCAGCATTTT. The encoded protein is CASSLGSSYSNQPQHF. The receptor chain draws on TRBV7-9 and TRBJ1-5; the D gene cannot be resolved reliably. CDR1 and CDR2 are read off the germline V gene (reference sequence) as SEHNR and FQNEAQ. V and J are truncated by 3 bases and 0 bases respectively, leaving an intervening sequence of 12 bases. The CDR3 covers 16 residues, taking in both the cysteine and the phenylalanine. The only DNA kept is the CDR3, 48 bases in frame from the first base.